The 18 T cell receptor beta chains below all came from one sample that was sequenced in a study of CD8 T cells in Susac syndrome. RNA amounts of about 0.5 to 1 ug underwent reverse transcription with random hexamers. Using its own MiXCR run on the immunoSEQ multiplex PCR reads, TCRdb lists one record per CDR3 protein. Here the sample spans some 160,000 distinct CDR3 sequences, nearly 97% being singletons. The sample taken for sequencing was CD4+ T cells from PBMCs. The origin of the receptors is a human donor with Susac syndrome.

This chain links TRBV28 with TRBJ1-2, with D tentatively TRBD1 (5 bases). The germline CDR1 and CDR2 sequences are MDHEN and SYDVKM. The CDR3 contains 13 residues. Trimming left V 4 bases short and J 8 bases short, with 14 bases between. The chain's CDR3 is CASSYQGSRGYTF. The CDR3 nucleotides are TGTGCCAGCAGTTACCAGGGTTCCAGGGGCTACACCTTC.

A word on this clonotype: At one end the junction does not follow the germline gene, possibly because of a read error. Here the CDR3 DNA reads TGTGCCAGCAGTACTATCCGGGACCTTCTCTTC. Its translation is CASSTIRDLLF. The V and J genes are TRBV28 and TRBJ2-7; D could derive from TRBD1 or TRBD2 (5 bases each). CDR3 size: 11 residues. The germline V gene has CDR1 MDHEN and CDR2 SYDVKM.

V is TRBV11-2 and J is TRBJ1-3; no clear D. This CDR3 has 14 residues. CDR1 is SGHAT and CDR2 is FQNNGV in the germline V gene. Between the trimmed V and J ends, which lost 7 bases and 2 bases, there was a span of 12 bases. CDR3 amino acids: CASTPFTTGNTIYF. In DNA, the CDR3 is TGTGCCAGCACCCCGTTCACCACTGGAAACACCATATATTTT.

This clonotype was observed once. The rearrangement joins TRBV2 to TRBJ2-5; D is possibly TRBD1 or TRBD2 (6 bases each). The CDR3 sequence is 14 residues long. Germline CDR1 and CDR2: SNHLY and FYNNEI. V was clipped by 7 bases and J by 5 bases, with 17 bases between them. CDR3 sequence: CASIWVGGRETQYF. CDR3 coding DNA: TGTGCCAGCATTTGGGTCGGGGGCCGGGAGACCCAGTACTTC.

The V and J genes are TRBV19 and TRBJ2-5; the match to TRBD1 covers 7 bases. CDR1 LNHDA and CDR2 SQIVND come from the germline V gene (reference sequence). This CDR3 has 13 residues. The junction had 4 bases not matched to a gene; V was cut back by 4 bases and J by 5 bases. For the CDR3, the DNA is TGTGCCAGTAGTAGCTTACAGGGGGAGACCCAGTACTTC. Its protein is CASSSLQGETQYF.

This rearrangement joins TRBV20-1 to TRBJ2-7; TRBD2 is a possible D gene (6 bases). V lost 3 bases and J lost 2, with 14 bases in between. There are 14 residues in the CDR3. Germline V gene data show CDR1 as DFQATT and CDR2 as SNEGSKA (reference sequence). The CDR3 loop is CSARAGRNTYEQYF. The CDR3 bases are TGCAGTGCTAGGGCGGGAAGAAACACCTACGAGCAGTACTTC.

This clonotype came up once. This chain uses TRBV20-1 with TRBJ2-7; TRBD2 matches at 8 bases. Per the germline V gene, CDR1 is DFQATT and CDR2 is SNEGSKA (reference sequence). CDR3 length equals 15 residues. V was pared by 5 bases and J by 0 bases, with 9 bases of the junction left unmatched. The CDR3 is CSADPLAEHSYEQYF. The CDR3 DNA reads as TGCAGTGCTGATCCACTAGCGGAACACTCCTACGAGCAGTACTTC.

This chain connects TRBV18 to TRBJ2-1, with no clear D. Germline values: CDR1 KGHSH, CDR2 LQKENI. The CDR3 runs to 15 residues. Trimming left V 3 bases short and J 1 base short, with 10 bases between. CDR3 coding DNA: TGTGCCAGCTCACCGACCGATAATTCCTACAATGAGCAGTTCTTC. Translated, it gives CASSPTDNSYNEQFF.

The CDR3 nucleotides are TGCGCCAGCAGCGTGCCCCAGCGGGGCTATGGCTACACCTTC. Translating it yields CASSVPQRGYGYTF. The chain has TRBV5-1 and TRBJ1-2; D is unresolved. The V gene lost 4 bases and the J gene lost 4 bases, with 14 bases spanning the gap. Germline values: CDR1 SGHRS, CDR2 YFSETQ. The CDR3 runs to 14 residues. Drawing the rest from reference TRBV5-1 and TRBJ1-2, the complete variable domain is KAGVTQTPRYLIKTRGQQVTLSCSPISGHRSVSWYQQTPGQGLQFLFEYFSETQRNKGNFPGRFSGRQFSNSRSEMNVSTLELGDSALYLCASSVPQRGYGYTFGSGTRLTVV.

The chain uses TRBV14 and TRBJ1-3; maybe TRBD1 (5 bases). V shed 0 bases and J shed 0 bases, with 12 bases lying between them. CDR1 SGHDN and CDR2 FVKESK come from the germline V gene. The CDR3 sequence is 17 residues long. The CDR3 bases are TGTGCCAGCAGCCAAGAGAGAGGGACTATCTCTGGAAACACCATATATTTT. It codes for CASSQERGTISGNTIYF.

V gene TRBV20-1 combines with J gene TRBJ2-2; D possibly uses TRBD1 or TRBD2 (6 bases each). The CDR3 has 17 residues. CDR1 is DFQATT and CDR2 is SNEGSKA in the germline V gene (reference sequence). V lost 6 bases to trimming and J lost 1 base, with 21 bases between them. This chain's CDR3 is CSATAGWGALNTGELFF. The DNA of the CDR3 is TGCAGTGCGACCGCCGGGTGGGGGGCTTTGAACACCGGGGAGCTGTTTTTT.

The chain couples TRBV3-1 to TRBJ1-2; D may be TRBD1 (5 bases). The CDR3 length is 15 residues. The germline V gene encodes CDR1 LGHDT and CDR2 YNNKEL (reference sequence). The V gene lost 4 bases and the J gene lost 6 bases, with 18 bases spanning the gap. The CDR3, as DNA: TGTGCCAGCAGCCCTACACCACAGGTTTCGGATGGCTACACCTTC. Residues: CASSPTPQVSDGYTF.

This clonotype was picked up one time. The V gene is TRBV7-9, the J gene TRBJ2-7; D gene uncertain. CDR1 is SEHNR and CDR2 is FQNEAQ in the germline V gene (reference sequence). V was trimmed by 4 bases and J by 5 bases, leaving 6 bases between them. This CDR3 spans 11 amino acids. As DNA, the CDR3 is TGTGCCAGCAGCTCCTTAAACGAGCAGTACTTC. Its protein product is CASSSLNEQYF. Full variable domain (missing parts from reference TRBV7-9 and TRBJ2-7): DTGVSQNPRHKITKRGQNVTFRCDPISEHNRLYWYRQTLGQGPEFLTYFQNEAQLEKSRLLSDRFSAERPKGSFSTLEIQRTEQGDSAMYLCASSSLNEQYFGPGTRLTVT.

The chain joins TRBV7-9 to TRBJ2-1; D is undetermined. The CDR3 length is 11 residues. Between the trimmed V and J ends, which lost 5 bases and 12 bases, there was a span of 11 bases. Germline V lookup: CDR1 SEHNR, CDR2 FQNEAQ (reference sequence). The CDR3 loop reads CASSPQIVQFF. In DNA form, the CDR3 reads TGTGCCAGCAGCCCCCAAATCGTGCAGTTCTTC.

V usage is TRBV7-9 and J usage is TRBJ2-5, with no clear D. CDR1 SEHNR and CDR2 FQNEAQ come from the germline V gene (reference sequence). The CDR3 has 14 residues. V gave up 2 bases and J gave up 5 bases, with 12 bases separating them. DNA for the CDR3: TGTGCCAGCAGCTTACTCTCGGTCGTGGAGACCCAGTACTTC. Its translation is CASSLLSVVETQYF. Looking up the rest from reference TRBV7-9 and TRBJ2-5 gives the full variable domain: DTGVSQNPRHKITKRGQNVTFRCDPISEHNRLYWYRQTLGQGPEFLTYFQNEAQLEKSRLLSDRFSAERPKGSFSTLEIQRTEQGDSAMYLCASSLLSVVETQYFGPGTRLLVL.

The J gene is TRBJ1-2, the V gene TRBV9; D uncertain. The V end was cut by 1 base, the J end by 4 bases, with 8 bases between. The CDR3 has 13 amino acids. Germline CDR1 reads SGDLS; CDR2 reads YYNGEE. CDR3 sequence (DNA): TGTGCCAGCAGCGTAAGCGTATCCTATGGCTACACCTTC. It encodes CASSVSVSYGYTF. Based on the CDR3 plus reference TRBV9 and TRBJ1-2, the full variable domain is DSGVTQTPKHLITATGQRVTLRCSPRSGDLSVYWYQQSLDQGLQFLIQYYNGEERAKGNILERFSAQQFPDLHSELNLSSLELGDSALYFCASSVSVSYGYTFGSGTRLTVV.

The chain employs TRBV7-9 and TRBJ1-4; 9 bases are a match to TRBD1. This CDR3 region has 17 residues. The germline V gene has CDR1 SEHNR and CDR2 FQNEAQ (reference sequence). With 5 bases clipped from V and 0 bases from J, the junction kept 7 bases outside the gene matches. CDR3 residues: CASSIGQGTATNEKLFF. The CDR3 DNA reads as TGTGCCAGCAGCATTGGACAGGGGACGGCAACTAATGAAAAACTGTTTTTT.

The chain links TRBV28 to TRBJ1-1, with D unclear. CDR3 length equals 12 residues. Germline lookup yields CDR1 MDHEN and CDR2 SYDVKM. Trimming removed 6 bases from V and 2 bases from J, with 7 bases in between. The CDR3, as DNA: TGTGCCAGCAGACAGCTTAACACTGAAGCTTTCTTT. As protein: CASRQLNTEAFF.